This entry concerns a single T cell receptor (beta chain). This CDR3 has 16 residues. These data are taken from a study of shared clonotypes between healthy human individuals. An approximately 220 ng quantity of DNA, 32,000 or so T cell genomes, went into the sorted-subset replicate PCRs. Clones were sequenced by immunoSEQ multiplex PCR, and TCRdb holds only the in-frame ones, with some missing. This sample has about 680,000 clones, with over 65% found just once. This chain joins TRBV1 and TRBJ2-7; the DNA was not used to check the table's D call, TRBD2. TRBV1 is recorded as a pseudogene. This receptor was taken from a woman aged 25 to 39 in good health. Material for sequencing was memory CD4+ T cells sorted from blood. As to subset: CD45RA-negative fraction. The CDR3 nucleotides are TGCACCAGCAGCCCCATCCGGTTGCTTAGCTCCTACGAGCAGTACTTC. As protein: CTSSPIRLLSSYEQYF.